The 32 T cell receptor beta chains below were found in one sample sequenced in a study of blood T cell repertoires in COVID-19. The protocol was immunoSEQ multiplex PCR, while the TCRdb copy is restricted to in-frame clones and leaves out a portion. The sample holds 150,000 to 200,000 clones; roughly 90% are singletons and the top ten take 4.8%. Material for sequencing was peripheral blood. Receptor source: a man aged 25-45 years with COVID-19, enrolled during active disease.

The rearrangement joins TRBV3-1 (or the pseudogene TRBV3-2) to TRBJ2-7; 10 positions match TRBD1. CDR1 LGHDT and CDR2 YNNKEL come from the germline V gene (reference sequence). V was pared by 0 bases and J by 3 bases, with 11 bases of the junction left unmatched. The CDR3 consists of 18 residues. This CDR3 reads CASSQDRRTGGSLYEQYF. The CDR3 DNA is TGTGCCAGCAGCCAAGATCGGAGGACAGGGGGGTCCCTCTACGAGCAGTACTTC.

This chain joins TRBV5-1 and TRBJ2-3, with a weak D call TRBD1 (6 bases). CDR3 length: 16 residues. Trimming took off 4 bases at V and 0 bases at J, with 15 bases between the two ends. Germline V gene lookup returns CDR1 SGHRS and CDR2 YFSETQ. CDR3: CASSGASQGSTDTQYF. In DNA, the CDR3 is TGCGCCAGCAGCGGAGCCTCCCAGGGGAGCACAGATACGCAGTATTTT.

The chain joins TRBV7-8 to TRBJ1-2; 9 nucleotides agree with TRBD1. V lost 8 bases, J lost 2 bases, and 6 bases stayed unmatched. CDR1 SGHVS and CDR2 FQNEAQ come from the germline V gene. This CDR3 comprises 14 residues. The DNA of the CDR3 is TGTGCCAGCCGGCGGACAGGGGAGAACTATGGCTACACCTTC. This sequence encodes CASRRTGENYGYTF.

The chain is built from TRBV19 and TRBJ1-3, with TRBD1 identical over 9 bases. The CDR3 is 15 residues long. Per the germline V gene, CDR1 is LNHDA and CDR2 is SQIVND (reference sequence). J was trimmed by 6 bases and V by 6 bases; bases with no gene match: 9. CDR3 in DNA: TGTGCCAGTAGGAGGGGACAGGGTTTAGAAAACACCATATATTTT. It is translated as CASRRGQGLENTIYF.

The chain uses TRBV27 and TRBJ1-2; D may be TRBD1 (5 bases). CDR1 is MNHEY, CDR2 SMNVEV, per germline (reference sequence). This CDR3 has 16 residues. With 5 bases removed from V and 5 bases from J, the gap between germline ends came to 21 bases. The CDR3: CASSLWSGAGIYGYTF. CDR3 DNA: TGTGCCAGCAGTCTCTGGTCGGGTGCAGGGATTTATGGCTACACCTTC.

CDR3 protein: CASSQDQRGTYEQYF. The CDR3 nucleotides are TGTGCCAGCAGCCAAGATCAGCGGGGGACCTACGAGCAGTACTTC. The chain carries TRBV4-2 and TRBJ2-7; 8 positions agree with TRBD2. This CDR3 is built from 15 residues. With V trimmed by 0 bases and J by 2 bases, 3 bases remained unmatched. Germline V gene lookup returns CDR1 LGHNA and CDR2 YNFKEQ.

The V call is TRBV3-1 (or the pseudogene TRBV3-2), the J call TRBJ1-1; 7 bases fit TRBD1. Germline CDR1 is LGHDT and CDR2 is YNNKEL (reference sequence). CDR3 length equals 14 residues. The V segment lost 4 bases and the J segment 3 bases; nucleotides outside the gene matches: 5. CDR3 bases: TGTGCCAGCAGCCGGACAGGTTCAGACACTGAAGCTTTCTTT. Protein sequence: CASSRTGSDTEAFF.

The chain couples TRBV7-9 to TRBJ2-6; 8 positions match TRBD1. CDR1 and CDR2 from the germline V gene are SEHNR and FQNEAQ (reference sequence). The CDR3 totals 17 residues. Trimming removed 4 bases from V and 8 bases from J; junction bases left unmatched: 13. DNA for the CDR3: TGTGCCAGCAGCTCACATACCGGGACAGGTGAAACCAACGTCCTGACTTTC. Translating gives CASSSHTGTGETNVLTF.

The chain couples TRBV7-6 to TRBJ2-1, with 11 bases matching TRBD1. J was trimmed by 7 bases and V by 5 bases; bases with no gene match: 7. CDR1 is SGHVS and CDR2 is FNYEAQ in the germline V gene. The CDR3 consists of 15 residues. CDR3: CASSPGTGGLNEQFF. The DNA of the CDR3 is TGTGCCAGCAGCCCCGGGACAGGGGGTTTGAATGAGCAGTTCTTC.

The CDR3 sequence is CASSARVGELFF. CDR3 coding DNA: TGTGCCAGCAGCGCGAGGGTCGGGGAGCTGTTTTTT. The genes are TRBV5-4 and TRBJ2-2; D might be TRBD2 (5 bases). This CDR3 region has 12 residues. Trimming removed 4 bases from V and 7 bases from J, with 8 bases in between. Germline CDR1 and CDR2: SGHNT and YYREEE (reference sequence). The full variable domain, in which reference TRBV5-4 and TRBJ2-2 provide the parts outside the CDR3, is ETGVTQSPTHLIKTRGQQVTLRCSSQSGHNTVSWYQQALGQGPQFIFQYYREEENGRGNFPPRFSGLQFPNYSSELNVNALELDDSALYLCASSARVGELFFGEGSRLTVL.

V usage is TRBV7-2 and J usage is TRBJ1-6; 9 bases agree with TRBD1. CDR3 length: 16 residues. CDR1 is SGHTA and CDR2 is FQGNSA in the germline V gene. V shed 5 bases, J shed 5 bases, and the junction held 7 bases outside the gene matches. The CDR3 DNA is TGTGCCAGCAGCCCACAGGGGGCTGGCCATAATTCACCCCTCCACTTT. Translated, it gives CASSPQGAGHNSPLHF.

As regards this clone: A junction end diverges from the germline sequence, so it may reflect a read error. The chain couples TRBV19 to TRBJ2-5; the match to TRBD1 covers 8 bases. The germline V gene encodes CDR1 LNHDA and CDR2 SQIVND (reference sequence). The CDR3 contains 15 residues. The CDR3 bases are TGTGCCAGTAGTATAGATGACAGGGGTCAAGTGACCCAGTACTTC. Amino acid sequence: CASSIDDRGQVTQYF.

This clone was counted a single time. The gene calls are TRBV7-9 and TRBJ1-2; TRBD1 matches at 9 bases. Looked up from germline, CDR1 is SEHNR and CDR2 is FQNEAQ (reference sequence). Trimming removed 2 bases from V and 8 bases from J; junction bases left unmatched: 9. CDR3 length: 15 amino acids. Here the CDR3 reads CASSLNTQGAQGYTF. Here the CDR3 DNA reads TGTGCCAGCAGCTTAAATACACAGGGGGCGCAGGGCTACACCTTC.

This chain links TRBV7-2 with TRBJ1-3; the match to TRBD1 covers 7 bases. The CDR3 is 16 amino acids. After removal of 5 bases from V and 4 bases from J, the junction contained 11 bases not matched to a gene. The germline gives CDR1 SGHTA, CDR2 FQGNSA. The CDR3 nucleotides read TGTGCCAGCAGCCCAGACGAGGGGGCGAGAGGAAACACCATATATTTT. Translated: CASSPDEGARGNTIYF.

The chain uses TRBV7-2 and TRBJ1-5; D not certain. V dropped 1 base and J dropped 5 bases, with 9 bases sitting between them. From germline, CDR1 is SGHTA and CDR2 FQGNSA. This CDR3 contains 14 residues. CDR3 sequence (DNA): TGTGCCAGCAGCTTAGATCCACAGTATCAGCCCCAGCATTTT. Translating it yields CASSLDPQYQPQHF.

The V and J genes are TRBV4-3 and TRBJ1-4; D is unresolved. Germline CDR1 LGHNA, CDR2 YSLEER. Trimming took off 4 bases at V and 0 bases at J, with 12 bases between the two ends. This CDR3 is 16 amino acids long. The CDR3 reads CASSRVRSSTNEKLFF. CDR3 nucleotide sequence: TGCGCCAGCAGCCGGGTCCGGAGTTCAACTAATGAAAAACTGTTTTTT.

The chain has TRBV6-6 and TRBJ2-3; D remains ambiguous. The CDR3 totals 14 residues. V was clipped by 2 bases and J by 2 bases, with 8 bases between them. Germline V gives CDR1 MNHNY, CDR2 SVGAGI (reference sequence). CDR3 nucleotides: TGTGCCAGCAGTTACCTCCTCCCCACAGATACGCAGTATTTT. This gives the protein CASSYLLPTDTQYF.

V and J are TRBV19 and TRBJ1-1, with TRBD1 identical over 8 bases. V gave up 5 bases and J gave up 4 bases; unmatched junction bases: 3. From germline, CDR1 is LNHDA and CDR2 SQIVND (reference sequence). The CDR3 contains 13 residues. The CDR3 nucleotides are TGTGCCAGTAGTGGACAGGGCCCCACTGAAGCTTTCTTT. Translated: CASSGQGPTEAFF.

The CDR3 coding sequence is TGCGCCAGCAGCCAAGATATCGCTAGCCCCAATGAGCAGTTCTTC. As protein: CASSQDIASPNEQFF. The chain employs TRBV4-3 and TRBJ2-1; D may be TRBD2 (5 bases). V was clipped by 0 bases and J by 6 bases, with 12 bases between them. Per the germline V gene, CDR1 is LGHNA and CDR2 is YSLEER. This CDR3 spans 15 amino acids.

The gene calls are TRBV2 and TRBJ2-2; TRBD2 might be the D (6 bases). The V gene lost 8 bases and the J gene lost 6 bases, with 13 bases spanning the gap. There are 13 residues in the CDR3. The germline V gene encodes CDR1 SNHLY and CDR2 FYNNEI. The CDR3: CASGGAPAGELFF. The CDR3, as DNA: TGTGCCAGCGGAGGGGCTCCCGCCGGGGAGCTGTTTTTT.

The chain combines TRBV5-4 with TRBJ1-5, with D unresolved. CDR1 and CDR2 (germline): SGHNT, YYREEE (reference sequence). The CDR3 totals 13 residues. Trimming removed 3 bases from V and 1 base from J, with 5 bases in between. CDR3 region: CASSYLSNQPQHF. As DNA, the CDR3 is TGTGCCAGCAGCTACCTAAGCAATCAGCCCCAGCATTTT.

V gene TRBV4-3 combines with J gene TRBJ2-1; D gene ambiguous. V was shortened by 1 base and J by 10 bases, with 11 bases between the two germline ends. The germline V gene has CDR1 LGHNA and CDR2 YSLEER. This CDR3 is built from 13 residues. CDR3 sequence reads: CASSQARATEQFF. The CDR3 bases are TGCGCCAGCAGCCAAGCGAGAGCGACCGAGCAGTTCTTC.

The rearrangement links TRBV6-1 to TRBJ2-7; D might be TRBD2 (6 bases). Germline CDR1 MNHNS, CDR2 SASEGT. Trimming removed 3 bases at V and 9 bases at J, with 33 bases between. The CDR3 runs to 19 residues. CDR3 coding DNA: TGTGCCAGCAGTGATCGATTAGGGGCTAGCGTGATTACGCGTTTTGGGCAGTACTTC. It encodes CASSDRLGASVITRFGQYF.

V is TRBV9 and J is TRBJ1-4, with 10 bases aligning to TRBD1. In germline, CDR1 is SGDLS, CDR2 YYNGEE. The CDR3 has 15 residues. J was trimmed by 7 bases and V by 4 bases; bases with no gene match: 7. CDR3 region: CASSLPRTGGEKLFF. CDR3 DNA sequence: TGTGCCAGCAGCCTACCACGGACAGGGGGTGAAAAACTGTTTTTT.

The chain recombines TRBV5-4 with TRBJ1-5; the D gene is possibly TRBD1 (6 bases). The germline CDR1 and CDR2 sequences are SGHNT and YYREEE (reference sequence). V gave up 0 bases and J gave up 9 bases, with 13 bases separating them. The CDR3 consists of 14 residues. Here the CDR3 reads CASSLAPGGRPQHF. The CDR3 DNA reads as TGTGCCAGCAGCTTGGCCCCGGGGGGCCGGCCCCAGCATTTT.

This clone came up once. The rearrangement uses TRBV5-8 and TRBJ2-3, with a possible D match to TRBD2 (6 bases). The germline V gene encodes CDR1 SGHTS and CDR2 YDEGEE. The ends were cut back, 0 bases at V and 3 bases at J, with 14 bases in the middle. The CDR3 runs to 16 residues. This CDR3 is CASSLGGAGPTDTQYF. The CDR3 region has the DNA TGTGCCAGCAGCTTGGGTGGTGCGGGGCCTACAGATACGCAGTATTTT.

The chain is built from TRBV7-2 and TRBJ2-7; 16 nucleotides match TRBD2. The CDR3 has 19 amino acids. The junction had 11 bases not matched to a gene; V was cut back by 1 base and J by 5 bases. CDR1 is SGHTA and CDR2 is FQGNSA in the germline V gene. The CDR3 coding sequence is TGTGCCAGCAGCTTAGGGGCGGGACTAGCGGGAGGGCCGCTCAACGAGCAGTACTTC. The encoded protein is CASSLGAGLAGGPLNEQYF. Variable domain in full (rest from reference TRBV7-2 and TRBJ2-7): GAGVSQSPSNKVTEKGKDVELRCDPISGHTALYWYRQSLGQGLEFLIYFQGNSAPDKSGLPSDRFSAERTGGSVSTLTIQRTQQEDSAVYLCASSLGAGLAGGPLNEQYFGPGTRLTVT.

V usage is TRBV9 and J usage is TRBJ2-3; 9 bases map to TRBD2. Unmatched junction bases numbered 11, after V lost 0 bases and J lost 0 bases. Germline V gene data show CDR1 as SGDLS and CDR2 as YYNGEE. The CDR3 is 19 residues long. As DNA, the CDR3 is TGTGCCAGCAGCGTAGGGTCAGCGGGGGGATTAGCTAGCACAGATACGCAGTATTTT. This encodes CASSVGSAGGLASTDTQYF.

This rearrangement joins TRBV11-2 to TRBJ1-1; 7 positions agree with TRBD1. Trimming removed 5 bases from V and 1 base from J; junction bases left unmatched: 7. This CDR3 comprises 15 residues. Looked up from germline, CDR1 is SGHAT and CDR2 is FQNNGV. CDR3 amino acids: CASSIGGGSNTEAFF. In DNA form, the CDR3 reads TGTGCCAGCAGCATAGGGGGCGGATCGAACACTGAAGCTTTCTTT.

This clone was recorded a few times. The chain recombines TRBV24-1 with TRBJ1-6; D is possibly TRBD1 (6 bases). Germline lookup yields CDR1 KGHDR and CDR2 SFDVKD. This CDR3 contains 15 residues. The V end lost 2 bases, the J end lost 10 bases, and 14 bases lay between the germline ends. CDR3 residues: CATSDSRTELSPLHF. In nucleotides, the CDR3 is TGTGCCACCAGTGATTCCCGGACAGAACTGTCACCCCTCCACTTT.

V usage is TRBV24-1 and J usage is TRBJ2-1, with a weak D call TRBD2 (5 bases). The CDR3 extends over 16 amino acids. Germline CDR1 KGHDR, CDR2 SFDVKD. Deletions cut 4 bases from V and 5 bases from J, with 17 bases between. DNA for the CDR3: TGTGCCACCAGTGAGCGCGGGTGGTATGGGGACAATGAGCAGTTCTTC. Protein product: CATSERGWYGDNEQFF.

The chain is built from TRBV9 and TRBJ2-3; the D gene is possibly TRBD2 (6 bases). The germline V gene encodes CDR1 SGDLS and CDR2 YYNGEE. Trimming cost V 0 bases and J 1 base, with 9 bases left between them. There are 15 residues in the CDR3. The CDR3: CASSVGGVRTDTQYF. The CDR3 nucleotides read TGTGCCAGCAGCGTAGGCGGGGTTCGCACAGATACGCAGTATTTT.